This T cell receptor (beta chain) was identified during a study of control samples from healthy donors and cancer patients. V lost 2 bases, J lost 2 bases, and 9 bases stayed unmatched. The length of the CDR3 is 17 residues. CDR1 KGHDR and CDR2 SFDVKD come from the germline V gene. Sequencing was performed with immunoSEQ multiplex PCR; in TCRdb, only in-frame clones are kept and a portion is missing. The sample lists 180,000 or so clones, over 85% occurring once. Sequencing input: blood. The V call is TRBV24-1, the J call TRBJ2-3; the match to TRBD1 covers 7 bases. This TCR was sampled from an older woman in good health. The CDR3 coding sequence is TGTGCCACCAGTGATTCCACAGGGGTTAGGTCCACAGATACGCAGTATTTT. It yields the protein CATSDSTGVRSTDTQYF.